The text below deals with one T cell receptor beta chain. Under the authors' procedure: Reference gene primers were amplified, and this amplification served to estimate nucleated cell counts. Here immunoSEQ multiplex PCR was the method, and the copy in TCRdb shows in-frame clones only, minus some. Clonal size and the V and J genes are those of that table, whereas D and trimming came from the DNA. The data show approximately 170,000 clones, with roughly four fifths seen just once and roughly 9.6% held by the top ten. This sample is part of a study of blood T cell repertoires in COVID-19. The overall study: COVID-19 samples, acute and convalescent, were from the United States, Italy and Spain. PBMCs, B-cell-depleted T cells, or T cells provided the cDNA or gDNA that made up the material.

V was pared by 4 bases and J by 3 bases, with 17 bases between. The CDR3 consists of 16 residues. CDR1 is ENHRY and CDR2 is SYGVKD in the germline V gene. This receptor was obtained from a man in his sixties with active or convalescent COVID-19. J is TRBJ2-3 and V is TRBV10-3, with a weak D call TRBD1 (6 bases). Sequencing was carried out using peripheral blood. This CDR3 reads CAISALRAGATDTQYF. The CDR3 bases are TGTGCCATCAGTGCTTTGAGGGCAGGGGCAACAGATACGCAGTATTTT.